Listed below are T cell receptor beta chains from one sample, sequenced in a study of cytomegalovirus exposure and HLA in healthy donors. Using immunoSEQ multiplex PCR, the repertoire was profiled, and TCRdb retains in-frame clones only, with some absent. The table lists fewer than 250,000 clones, approximately 85% of them singletons. The sample consisted of PBMCs. Every receptor here comes from a woman under 30 in good health and CMV-seronegative. Both conserved end residues are part of each CDR3.

J,V,CDR3
TRBJ2-6,TRBV18,CASSPPLVAGAGANVLTF
TRBJ2-2,TRBV18,CASSPVPGENTGELFF
TRBJ2-3,TRBV5-1,CASSLESRTDTQYF
TRBJ2-5,TRBV7-9,CASSLEQETQYF
TRBJ1-3,TRBV5-1,CASSLSQGAGGNTIYF
TRBJ2-2,TRBV18,CASSPPGQGNTGELFF
TRBJ2-5,TRBV5-1,CASSRTSGGAQETQYF
TRBJ2-3,TRBV5-1,CASSHRGPTDTQYF
TRBJ1-4,TRBV27,CASSYRGTPSLNEKLFF
TRBJ1-5,TRBV6-1,CASSLQGSSNQPQHF
TRBJ1-5,TRBV13,CASSFGQGVNNQPQHF
TRBJ1-1,TRBV5-1,CASSLVGVNTEAFF
TRBJ1-2,TRBV5-7,CASSPAGAGFPGGYTF
TRBJ2-7,TRBV5-6,CASSTGTGVYEQYF
TRBJ1-4,TRBV14,CASSLPTGPMKELFF
TRBJ1-6,TRBV25-1,CASSELRSGNSPLHF
TRBJ2-7,TRBV7-9,CASSSTAPLSVPYEQYF
TRBJ2-2,TRBV5-4,CASSLTGGYTGELFF
TRBJ1-1,TRBV7-9,CASSGQGIFGAFF
TRBJ1-2,TRBV7-9,CASSLVALSAGGLNYGYTF
TRBJ2-1,TRBV18,CASSPPNELYNEQFF
TRBJ2-3,TRBV9,CASSVGVGTDTQYF
TRBJ1-2,TRBV7-8,CASIPFGQGASGYTF
TRBJ2-7,TRBV7-9,CASSSGLAGIYEQYF
TRBJ1-2,TRBV6-5,CASSRGQLYGYTF
TRBJ1-5,TRBV7-8,CASSLQILAWQGAGNQPQHF
TRBJ1-4,TRBV5-6,CASSHFLARDSNEKLFF
TRBJ2-5,TRBV5-1,CASSLSGQGAETQYF
TRBJ1-1,TRBV27,CATKDRGATEAFF
TRBJ1-1,TRBV27,CASSPALQQGAFF
TRBJ2-1,TRBV6-4,CASSNGTSHNEQFF
TRBJ1-2,TRBV7-9,CASSLGTGQDYGYTF
TRBJ2-3,TRBV11-3,CASSRRTSGGSTDTQYF
TRBJ2-2,TRBV5-1,CASSFPGGGGTGELFF
TRBJ2-7,TRBV6-5,CASRVGSGAYEQYF
TRBJ1-2,TRBV5-1,CASSLEVSSGGYTF
TRBJ1-2,TRBV6-5,CASRKTQGAYGYTF
TRBJ1-1,TRBV28,CASSFPGQPNTEAFF
TRBJ2-7,TRBV9,CASSEGHTYEQYF
TRBJ1-2,TRBV11-2,CASSLRGELYGYTF
TRBJ1-1,TRBV6-1,CASIRQAMNTEAFF
TRBJ1-2,TRBV5-6,CASSDTQGAISYGYTF
TRBJ1-1,TRBV7-9,CASSPEGVRNTEAFF
TRBJ2-5,TRBV18,CASSPDSFLYQETQYF
TRBJ2-1,TRBV27,CASSWTSGSPYNEQFF
TRBJ2-1,TRBV5-1,CASSSGSWNEQFF
TRBJ1-2,TRBV7-9,CASSSDPRDRGSYGYTF
TRBJ2-2,TRBV23-1,CATTLGQGITGELFF
TRBJ2-2,TRBV7-3,CASSLKPLGLFTGELFF
TRBJ2-7,TRBV11-2,CASSFDPGSVYEQYF
TRBJ2-1,TRBV2,CASSGGRSSGSFNEQFF
TRBJ1-6,TRBV5-1,CASSQEGQGQNSPLHF
TRBJ2-2,TRBV12-5,CASGVGGELFF
TRBJ1-1,TRBV7-8,CASSLFPPGPNTEAFF
TRBJ2-3,TRBV12-5,CASGLVETSGSTDTQYF
TRBJ1-2,TRBV5-6,CASSLDRVEYGYTF
TRBJ1-1,TRBV29-1,CSVDLGSGEAFF
TRBJ2-6,TRBV10-3,CAISDKTGASSGANVLTF
TRBJ2-7,TRBV18,CASSPKLAGGSYEQYF
TRBJ1-5,TRBV12-5,CASGPSTGNSNQPQHF